This TCR beta chain comes out of a study of T cell responses to AZD1222 COVID-19 vaccine. Study as a whole: Second-dose timings of about 4 or about 12 weeks were pooled.

V shed 7 bases, J shed 2 bases, and the junction held 11 bases outside the gene matches. CDR3 size: 15 residues. Germline V lookup: CDR1 SGHRS, CDR2 YFSETQ. Method: immunoSEQ multiplex PCR; TCRdb's copy keeps in-frame clones and lacks some. The profile shows tens of thousands of clones, roughly 90% of them singletons. The sequence derives from an adult in good health. The gene calls are TRBV5-1 and TRBJ1-1; 7 nucleotides agree with TRBD1. Material: peripheral blood, obtained on day 0 of AZD1222 vaccination. CDR3 sequence reads: CASWDGAGGNTEAFF. The CDR3 DNA sequence: TGCGCCAGCTGGGACGGGGCAGGGGGAAACACTGAAGCTTTCTTT.